The 14 T cell receptor beta chains reported below all come from one sample, sequenced in a study of neoadjuvant nivolumab and ipilimumab in lung cancer. Sequencing used immunoSEQ multiplex PCR; TCRdb keeps in-frame clones, though not all of them. The sample records some 8,000 clones, roughly 83% being singletons. The sample was adjacent normal lung tissue, taken after neoadjuvant nivolumab, alone or with ipilimumab, at or shortly before surgery. The receptor set was obtained from an adult with non-small cell lung cancer.

The rearrangement links TRBV30 to TRBJ2-1; 8 bases are a match to TRBD1. Trimming took 2 bases from V and 6 from J; bases not matched to a gene: 3. This CDR3 has 13 amino acids. From germline, CDR1 is GTSNPN and CDR2 SVGIG (reference sequence). The CDR3 sequence: CAWSLGQGNEQFF. The DNA of the CDR3 is TGTGCCTGGAGTCTAGGACAGGGCAATGAGCAGTTCTTC.

V is TRBV10-2 and J is TRBJ1-5; TRBD1 agrees at 7 bases. Trimming cost V 3 bases and J 2 bases; bases outside gene matches: 4. This CDR3 region has 15 residues. Germline V gene lookup returns CDR1 WSHSY and CDR2 SAAADI. CDR3 sequence reads: CASSEIGGGNQPQHF. As DNA, the CDR3 is TGCGCCAGCAGTGAAATAGGGGGCGGCAATCAGCCCCAGCATTTT.

The genes are TRBV29-1 and TRBJ1-2; 7 bases match TRBD1. The germline V gene encodes CDR1 SQVTM and CDR2 ANQGSEA. V gave up 3 bases and J gave up 8 bases; unmatched junction bases: 6. The CDR3 loop spans 12 amino acids. The CDR3 DNA sequence: TGCAGCGTTGAGGGACAGTCTGGCGGCTACACCTTC. Amino acid sequence: CSVEGQSGGYTF.

This clone has only a few counts. The genes are TRBV6-1 and TRBJ2-7, with D uncertain. This CDR3 spans 13 amino acids. Germline assignment: CDR1 MNHNS and CDR2 SASEGT. V was pared by 5 bases and J by 2 bases, with 10 bases between. CDR3 in amino acids: CASSLSVTYEQYF. The CDR3 DNA reads TGTGCCAGCAGTCTTTCGGTTACCTACGAGCAGTACTTC.

This chain uses TRBV5-5 with TRBJ2-7; 8 nucleotides match TRBD2. The CDR3 totals 15 residues. From germline, CDR1 is SGHKS and CDR2 YYEKEE (reference sequence). Trimming cost V 4 bases and J 1 base; bases outside gene matches: 7. The CDR3 loop is CASSPGLVESYEQYF. The CDR3 coding sequence is TGTGCCAGCAGCCCGGGACTAGTGGAGTCCTACGAGCAGTACTTC.

This clone was counted a single time. V is TRBV7-2 and J is TRBJ2-1; D not certain. V lost 5 bases and J lost 0, with 8 bases in between. Germline values: CDR1 SGHTA, CDR2 FQGNSA. The CDR3 has 14 residues. The CDR3 loop reads CASSPPSSYNEQFF. The DNA of the CDR3 is TGTGCCAGCAGCCCCCCGAGCTCCTACAATGAGCAGTTCTTC.

This chain uses TRBV30 with TRBJ1-4; TRBD1 is a possible D gene (5 bases). V was pared by 7 bases and J by 8 bases, with 20 bases between. The CDR3 loop spans 14 amino acids. The germline CDR1 and CDR2 sequences are GTSNPN and SVGIG (reference sequence). The CDR3: CALGGAGSGEKLFF. As DNA, the CDR3 is TGTGCCTTGGGTGGGGCAGGCTCGGGGGAAAAACTGTTTTTT.

The chain is built from TRBV11-2 and TRBJ1-1; D gene uncertain. Per the germline V gene, CDR1 is SGHAT and CDR2 is FQNNGV. The V end lost 2 bases, the J end lost 1 base, and 11 bases lay between the germline ends. The CDR3 length is 15 residues. The CDR3 loop reads CASSLRQTGNTEAFF. CDR3 DNA: TGTGCCAGCAGCTTACGGCAGACCGGGAACACTGAAGCTTTCTTT. Looking up the rest from reference TRBV11-2 and TRBJ1-1 gives the full variable domain: EAGVAQSPRYKIIEKRQSVAFWCNPISGHATLYWYQQILGQGPKLLIQFQNNGVVDDSQLPKDRFSAERLKGVDSTLKIQPAKLEDSAVYLCASSLRQTGNTEAFFGQGTRLTVV.

In its sample, this clone is large (0.1 to 1%). The gene calls are TRBV11-2 and TRBJ2-5; possible D gene TRBD1, 6 bases. The V end lost 2 bases, the J end lost 1 base, and 14 bases lay between the germline ends. The CDR3 runs 16 residues. CDR1 is SGHAT and CDR2 is FQNNGV in the germline V gene. CDR3 protein: CASSLKQGPFQETQYF. The CDR3 region has the DNA TGTGCCAGCAGCTTAAAACAGGGCCCCTTCCAAGAGACCCAGTACTTC.

This chain connects TRBV10-3 to TRBJ1-4; TRBD1 is a possible D gene (6 bases). Trimming took 2 bases from V and 7 from J, leaving 11 bases between them. The CDR3 totals 14 residues. Germline CDR1 and CDR2: ENHRY and SYGVKD. In DNA, the CDR3 is TGTGCCATCAGTGAGAGTAACAGGGTTGAAAAACTGTTTTTT. This codes for CAISESNRVEKLFF.

The chain combines TRBV10-3 with TRBJ1-1, with TRBD1 matching over 8 bases. V shed 10 bases, J shed 4 bases, and the junction held 5 bases outside the gene matches. The germline V gene has CDR1 ENHRY and CDR2 SYGVKD. The CDR3 sequence is 12 residues long. This CDR3 is CATRQGPTEAFF. For the CDR3, the DNA is TGTGCCACTCGACAGGGGCCCACTGAAGCTTTCTTT.

The rearrangement joins TRBV7-8 to TRBJ2-7; 8 nucleotides agree with TRBD1. CDR3 length: 15 residues. Germline V CDR1 and CDR2: SGHVS, FQNEAQ. The J segment lost 2 bases and the V segment lost 1 base, leaving 4 bases of the junction unmatched. The CDR3 loop is CASSLVQGGAYEQYF. Written as DNA, the CDR3 is TGTGCCAGCAGCTTAGTACAGGGGGGCGCCTACGAGCAGTACTTC.

V usage is TRBV6-5 and J usage is TRBJ1-2, with D unclear. CDR1 is MNHEY, CDR2 SVGAGI, per germline. This CDR3 comprises 14 residues. Trimming removed 4 bases from V and 0 bases from J, with 9 bases in between. The CDR3 bases are TGTGCCAGCAGTTCCGACGGAGCTAACTATGGCTACACCTTC. It specifies CASSSDGANYGYTF.

The gene calls are TRBV30 and TRBJ2-1; D not certain. The ends were cut back, 0 bases at V and 5 bases at J, with 5 bases in the middle. This CDR3 is built from 12 residues. CDR1 and CDR2 from the germline V gene are GTSNPN and SVGIG (reference sequence). The CDR3 sequence: CAWSVQNNEQFF. Here the CDR3 DNA reads TGTGCCTGGAGTGTACAAAACAATGAGCAGTTCTTC.